The 26 T cell receptor beta chains presented below share a single source sample, sequenced in a study of blood T cells in healthy people across ages. PCR was performed a second time for 7 to 11 cycles using a sample-barcoded 5' primer and a J-beta primer mix. TCRdb called the 5' RACE reads again in MiXCR, with one record for every CDR3 protein. The sample carries about 600,000 distinct CDR3 sequences, 47% recorded once. The sample consisted of blood. Receptors were obtained from a man aged 80 or over in good health.

This clonotype showed up just a few times. J is TRBJ2-1 and V is TRBV20-1; 7 bases are shared with TRBD2. Germline trimming cut 1 base from V and 7 bases from J; bases unmatched to any gene: 7. The CDR3 sequence is 14 residues long. Germline CDR1 DFQATT, CDR2 SNEGSKA (reference sequence). The CDR3 nucleotides are TGCAGTGCTAGAGCCGGGACCGGGGGGAATGAGCAGTTCTTC. This codes for CSARAGTGGNEQFF.

This chain links TRBV21-1 with TRBJ2-1; no DNA check was done on the table's D call, TRBD1. TRBV21-1 is reported as a pseudogene. This CDR3 spans 12 amino acids. CDR3 sequence reads: CAPPGLHNEQFF. As DNA, the CDR3 is TGTGCTCCCCCAGGGTTACACAATGAGCAGTTCTTC.

This clonotype was seen ten or more times. The chain combines TRBV24-1 with TRBJ2-3; D gene uncertain. Per germline, CDR1 KGHDR and CDR2 SFDVKD. V dropped 9 bases and J dropped 3 bases, with 15 bases sitting between them. This CDR3 spans 14 amino acids. The CDR3 DNA is TGTGCCACCGGCCGGCCTGGGCAGACAGATACGCAGTATTTT. It translates to CATGRPGQTDTQYF.

The V gene is TRBV7-3, the J gene TRBJ2-5; 11 positions agree with TRBD2. The germline CDR1 and CDR2 sequences are SGHTA and FQGTGA. The CDR3 spans 18 residues. With 2 bases clipped from V and 11 bases from J, the junction kept 19 bases outside the gene matches. CDR3 nucleotides: TGTGCCAGCAGCTTACCTCGAGGTGGGACTAGCGGAGACAATGAGCAGTACTTC. This sequence encodes CASSLPRGGTSGDNEQYF. The whole variable domain, remainder taken from reference TRBV7-3 and TRBJ2-5, is GAGVSQTPSNKVTEKGKYVELRCDPISGHTALYWYRQSLGQGPEFLIYFQGTGAADDSGLPNDRFFAVRPEGSVSTLKIQRTERGDSAVYLCASSLPRGGTSGDNEQYFGPGTRLLVL.

This clonotype was observed at least ten times. The rearrangement joins TRBV6-5 to TRBJ2-7, with TRBD1 matching 9 bases. The CDR3 extends over 14 amino acids. Germline CDR1 reads MNHEY; CDR2 reads SVGAGI. Losses at the gene ends were 2 bases for V and 6 bases for J; bases not matched to a gene: 5. CDR3 DNA sequence: TGTGCCAGCAGTTACGGAGACAGGGGGACCGAGCAGTACTTC. Its protein is CASSYGDRGTEQYF.

This chain connects TRBV12-3 or TRBV12-4 to TRBJ2-1; D is possibly TRBD1 or TRBD2 (6 bases each). The J call is uncertain, as TRBJ2-7 better fits the DNA end. The length of the CDR3 is 14 residues. CDR3 region: CASSLAGGYNEQYF. The CDR3, as DNA: TGTGCCAGCAGTTTAGCGGGGGGCTACAATGAGCAGTACTTC.

This clonotype occurred many times. This chain links TRBV6-5 with TRBJ1-1, with 12 bases that match TRBD1. Germline values: CDR1 MNHEY, CDR2 SVGAGI. After removal of 6 bases from V and 1 base from J, the junction contained 6 bases not matched to a gene. The CDR3 loop spans 16 amino acids. CDR3 sequence reads: CASSHRDRGPNTEAFF. The CDR3 DNA is TGTGCCAGCAGCCACCGGGACAGGGGGCCGAACACTGAAGCTTTCTTT.

This clonotype was observed many times. This sequence joins TRBV6-1 and TRBJ1-5, with a weak D call TRBD1 (5 bases). The CDR3 consists of 18 residues. V was pared by 6 bases and J by 0 bases, with 21 bases between. CDR1 MNHNS and CDR2 SASEGT come from the germline V gene. CDR3 DNA sequence: TGTGCCAGCAGCCCCTGGGGGGTGCGGGAGACTAGCAATCAGCCCCAGCATTTT. This translates into CASSPWGVRETSNQPQHF.

The V call is TRBV9, the J call TRBJ2-1, with D unresolved. Germline CDR1 SGDLS, CDR2 YYNGEE. The CDR3 has 13 amino acids. V was cut by 6 bases and J by 5 bases, with 12 bases left in between. CDR3 amino acids: CASTANGHNEQFF. Here the CDR3 DNA reads TGTGCCAGCACCGCAAACGGGCACAATGAGCAGTTCTTC.

This chain uses TRBV5-1 with TRBJ1-1; D not resolved. The CDR3 is 14 residues long. Germline loops: CDR1 SGHRS, CDR2 YFSETQ. Trimming cost V 4 bases and J 1 base, with 11 bases left between them. CDR3 region: CASSNDGSNTEAFF. CDR3 nucleotide sequence: TGCGCCAGCAGCAACGACGGCTCGAACACTGAAGCTTTCTTT.

The chain combines TRBV5-1 with TRBJ2-5; 9 bases fit TRBD1. Judging by the DNA end, TRBJ2-7 fits better; the J call may be wrong. The germline V gene has CDR1 SGHRS and CDR2 YFSETQ. CDR3 length: 18 amino acids. CDR3 protein: CASSLLPGQGMMTYEQYF. The DNA for the CDR3 is TGCGCCAGCAGCTTGCTACCGGGACAGGGTATGATGACCTACGAGCAGTACTTC.

The rearrangement uses TRBV7-2 and TRBJ2-1; D perhaps matches TRBD2 (6 bases). The CDR3 loop spans 14 amino acids. V shed 0 bases and J shed 7 bases, with 10 bases lying between them. CDR1 SGHTA and CDR2 FQGNSA come from the germline V gene. CDR3 DNA: TGTGCCAGCAGCTTAGCATTTGGGGGGAATGAGCAGTTCTTC. It yields the protein CASSLAFGGNEQFF.

The V and J genes are TRBV5-1 and TRBJ2-7; no clear D gene. Germline V lookup: CDR1 SGHRS, CDR2 YFSETQ. The V and J ends lost 0 bases and 0 bases respectively, with 13 bases between them. This CDR3 comprises 16 residues. This CDR3 is CASSLEGQRNSYEQYF. The CDR3 region has the DNA TGCGCCAGCAGCTTGGAGGGTCAGCGTAACTCCTACGAGCAGTACTTC.

Turning to this clonotype: Since a much larger clone is just one base distant, this may be a read error. This chain connects TRBV5-1 to TRBJ1-1, with TRBD1 as a possible D gene (5 bases). Germline V gene data show CDR1 as SGHRS and CDR2 as YFSETQ. CDR3 size: 13 residues. The CDR3 reads CASSFGTNAEAFF. The CDR3 bases are TGCGCCAGCAGCTTTGGGACGAACGCTGAAGCTTTCTTT.

The sample holds a few counts of this clonotype. The chain employs TRBV29-1 and TRBJ1-1; no definite D call. CDR1 is SQVTM, CDR2 ANQGSEA, per germline. V lost 4 bases and J lost 0, with 9 bases in between. The CDR3 runs to 13 residues. DNA for the CDR3: TGCAGCGTTGGCGCAACAATGAACACTGAAGCTTTCTTT. Its protein is CSVGATMNTEAFF.

The chain is built from TRBV18 and TRBJ2-3; D gene unclear. Trimming removed 4 bases at V and 3 bases at J, with 5 bases between. CDR1 and CDR2 from the germline V gene are KGHSH and LQKENI. The CDR3 sequence is 12 residues long. The CDR3 loop is CASSRLTDTQYF. The CDR3 DNA is TGTGCCAGCTCACGATTGACAGATACGCAGTATTTT.

V is TRBV5-1 and J is TRBJ1-1; 7 positions match TRBD1. Germline CDR1 and CDR2: SGHRS and YFSETQ. The CDR3 length is 16 residues. J lost 0 bases, V lost 0 bases, and 5 bases had no gene match. The CDR3: CASSLGPTGMNTEAFF. The CDR3 nucleotides are TGCGCCAGCAGCTTGGGACCGACAGGGATGAACACTGAAGCTTTCTTT.

The chain recombines TRBV20-1 with TRBJ2-3; TRBD2 matches 7 bases. The CDR3 covers 16 residues. V lost 5 bases to trimming and J lost 2 bases; unmatched junction nucleotides: 13. Per germline, CDR1 DFQATT and CDR2 SNEGSKA (reference sequence). Here the CDR3 reads CSAASALAGSTDTQYF. CDR3 DNA: TGCAGTGCTGCCTCGGCGTTAGCGGGTTCCACAGATACGCAGTATTTT.

The J gene is TRBJ1-2, the V gene TRBV28; TRBD1 matches at 8 bases. V trimming: 2 bases; J trimming: 4 bases; junction bases outside the gene matches: 9. Germline V lookup: CDR1 MDHEN, CDR2 SYDVKM. This CDR3 region has 16 residues. The CDR3, as DNA: TGTGCCAGCAGTTTAGAACTGGGCGGGACAGGCTATGGCTACACCTTC. Its protein product is CASSLELGGTGYGYTF.

The chain uses TRBV9 and TRBJ2-2, with D tentatively TRBD2 (5 bases). Germline CDR1 reads SGDLS; CDR2 reads YYNGEE. CDR3 size: 11 residues. Trimming shortened V by 9 bases and J by 7 bases, and 10 bases separated the two germline ends. Here the CDR3 DNA reads TGTGCCACCCTCGGAGGCGGGGAGCTGTTTTTT. This sequence encodes CATLGGGELFF.

The rearrangement joins TRBV6-2 or TRBV6-3 to TRBJ2-7, with D possibly being TRBD2 (6 bases). The J call could be wrong; TRBJ2-5 is a better fit for the DNA end. Germline V gives CDR1 MNHEY, CDR2 SVGEGT. The CDR3 spans 14 residues. CDR3 nucleotide sequence: TGTGCCAGCAGTTACTTCCGGGGGTCGGAGACCCAGTACTTC. Its translation: CASSYFRGSETQYF.

The V and J genes are TRBV15 and TRBJ2-5, with D perhaps matching TRBD2 (5 bases). This CDR3 has 15 amino acids. Trimming stripped 0 bases from V and 5 bases from J, with 13 bases between. The V gene's germline CDR1 is LNHNV and CDR2 YYDKDF (reference sequence). This CDR3 reads CATSREETSTETQYF. DNA for the CDR3: TGTGCCACCAGCAGAGAGGAAACTAGTACGGAGACCCAGTACTTC.

This clonotype has a handful of counts. The chain joins TRBV7-9 to TRBJ1-6, with TRBD1 matching over 9 bases. The junction had 9 bases not matched to a gene; V was cut back by 5 bases and J by 7 bases. The CDR3 contains 16 residues. Germline V gene data show CDR1 as SEHNR and CDR2 as FQNEAQ (reference sequence). The CDR3 DNA reads TGTGCCAGCAGCGTCGACAGGGGGATTAACAATTCACCCCTCCACTTT. Encoded protein: CASSVDRGINNSPLHF.

The chain couples TRBV6-1 to TRBJ2-7; D may correspond to TRBD1 or TRBD2 (5 bases each). The CDR3 is 15 amino acids. Between the trimmed V and J ends, which lost 6 bases and 3 bases, there was a span of 18 bases. Per germline, CDR1 MNHNS and CDR2 SASEGT. CDR3 in DNA: TGTGCCAGCAGCTTTACCGGGACCTCACTCTACGAGCAGTACTTC. Translation: CASSFTGTSLYEQYF.

The chain is built from TRBV15 and TRBJ2-5; 7 nucleotides line up with TRBD1. The J call is in doubt because the DNA end fits TRBJ2-7 better. The CDR3 is made up of 14 amino acids. Germline CDR1 LNHNV, CDR2 YYDKDF (reference sequence). CDR3 sequence (DNA): TGTGCCACCAGCAGGTCGGGACAGCAGTGCGAGCAGTACTTC. It translates to CATSRSGQQCEQYF.

This rearrangement joins TRBV29-1 to TRBJ1-2; D not certain. The V and J ends lost 4 bases and 0 bases respectively, with 9 bases between them. In germline, CDR1 is SQVTM, CDR2 ANQGSEA. This CDR3 has 13 amino acids. DNA of the CDR3: TGCAGCGTTGTAACAGAAGCTAACTATGGCTACACCTTC. Amino acid sequence: CSVVTEANYGYTF. Looking up the rest from reference TRBV29-1 and TRBJ1-2 gives the full variable domain: SAVISQKPSRDICQRGTSLTIQCQVDSQVTMMFWYRQQPGQSLTLIATANQGSEATYESGFVIDKFPISRPNLTFSTLTVSNMSPEDSSIYLCSVVTEANYGYTFGSGTRLTVV.